This T cell receptor (beta chain) was captured by sequencing in a study of blood T cell repertoires in COVID-19. As for the study in general: The United States, Italy and Spain provided the acute and convalescent COVID-19 samples. The cDNA or gDNA used as material had been derived from T cells, B-cell-depleted T cells, or PBMCs.

Original handling: Reference gene primers were amplified, and this amplification served to estimate nucleated cell counts. Data came from immunoSEQ multiplex PCR; TCRdb stores just in-frame clones and leaves some out. V and J calls and clone size are those listed in that table; D and trimming were worked out from the DNA. The repertoire holds approximately 15,000 clones, with 80% to 90% as singletons. This clone was detected once. The V end was cut by 4 bases, the J end by 3 bases, with 20 bases between. This CDR3 has 17 residues. Germline values: CDR1 SGHDT, CDR2 YYEEEE. This TCR derives from a man in his fifties with active COVID-19. Sequenced input: peripheral blood. The chain couples TRBV5-6 to TRBJ2-1, with D possibly being TRBD1 (7 bases). The CDR3 sequence: CASSPQGGVNLYNEQFF. Written as DNA, the CDR3 is TGTGCCAGCAGCCCTCAGGGGGGCGTTAACCTCTACAATGAGCAGTTCTTC.